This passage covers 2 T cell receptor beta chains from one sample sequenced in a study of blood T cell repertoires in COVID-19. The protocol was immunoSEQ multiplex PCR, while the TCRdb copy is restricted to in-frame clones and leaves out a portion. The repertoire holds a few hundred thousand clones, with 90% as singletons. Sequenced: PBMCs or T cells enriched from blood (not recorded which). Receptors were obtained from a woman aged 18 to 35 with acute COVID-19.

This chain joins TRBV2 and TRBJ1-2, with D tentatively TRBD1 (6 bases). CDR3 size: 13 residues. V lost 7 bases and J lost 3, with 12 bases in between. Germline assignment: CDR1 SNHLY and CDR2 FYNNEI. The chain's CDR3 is CASTQQGYYGYTF. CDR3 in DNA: TGTGCCAGCACTCAACAGGGCTACTATGGCTACACCTTC.

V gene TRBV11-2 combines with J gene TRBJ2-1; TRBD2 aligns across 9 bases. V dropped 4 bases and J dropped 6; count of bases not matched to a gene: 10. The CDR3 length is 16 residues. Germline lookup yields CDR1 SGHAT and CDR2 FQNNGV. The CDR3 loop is CASSSPWRGGSNEQFF. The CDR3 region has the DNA TGTGCCAGCAGCTCCCCATGGCGGGGGGGGAGCAATGAGCAGTTCTTC. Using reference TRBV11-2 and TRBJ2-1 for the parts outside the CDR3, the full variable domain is EAGVAQSPRYKIIEKRQSVAFWCNPISGHATLYWYQQILGQGPKLLIQFQNNGVVDDSQLPKDRFSAERLKGVDSTLKIQPAKLEDSAVYLCASSSPWRGGSNEQFFGPGTRLTVL.